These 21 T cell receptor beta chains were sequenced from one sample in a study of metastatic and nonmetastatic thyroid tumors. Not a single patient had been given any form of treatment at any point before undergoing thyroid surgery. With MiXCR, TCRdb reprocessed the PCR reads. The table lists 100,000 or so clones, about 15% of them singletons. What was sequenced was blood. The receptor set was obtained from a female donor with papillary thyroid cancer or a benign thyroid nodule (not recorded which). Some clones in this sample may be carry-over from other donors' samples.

This CDR3 is CASSHPRWGPMNTGELFF. Written as DNA, the CDR3 is TGCGCCAGCAGCCACCCCCGGTGGGGACCGATGAACACCGGGGAGCTGTTTTTT. This chain joins TRBV4-1 and TRBJ2-2; D tentatively fits TRBD1 or TRBD2 (5 bases each). The CDR3 contains 18 residues. The germline V gene encodes CDR1 MGHRA and CDR2 YSYEKL. V was shortened by 3 bases and J by 1 base, with 18 bases between the two germline ends.

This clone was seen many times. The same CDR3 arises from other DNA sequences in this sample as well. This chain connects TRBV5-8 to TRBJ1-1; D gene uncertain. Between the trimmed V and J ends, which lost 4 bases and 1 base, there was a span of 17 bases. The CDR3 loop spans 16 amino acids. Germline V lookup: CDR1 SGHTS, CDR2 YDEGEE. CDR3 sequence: CASSGRTRPTNTEAFF. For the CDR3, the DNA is TGTGCCAGCAGCGGCAGGACTCGCCCGACGAACACTGAAGCTTTCTTT.

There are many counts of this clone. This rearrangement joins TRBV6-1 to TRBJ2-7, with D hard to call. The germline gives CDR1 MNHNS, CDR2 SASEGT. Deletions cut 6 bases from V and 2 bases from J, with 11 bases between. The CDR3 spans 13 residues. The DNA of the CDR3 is TGTGCCAGCAGCGCGGCGCAGACCTACGAGCAGTACTTC. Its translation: CASSAAQTYEQYF.

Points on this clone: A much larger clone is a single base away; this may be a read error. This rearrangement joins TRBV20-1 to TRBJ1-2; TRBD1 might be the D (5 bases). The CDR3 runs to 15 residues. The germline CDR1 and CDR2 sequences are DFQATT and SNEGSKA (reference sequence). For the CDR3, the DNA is TGCAGTGCCCTGACAGTACACCCGTCTAACCATGGCTACACCTTC. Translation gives CSALTVHPSNHGYTF.

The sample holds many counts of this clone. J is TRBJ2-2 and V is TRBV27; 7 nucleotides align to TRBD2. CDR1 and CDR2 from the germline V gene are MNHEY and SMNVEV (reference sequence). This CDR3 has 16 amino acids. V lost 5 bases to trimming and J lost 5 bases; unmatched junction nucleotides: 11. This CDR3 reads CASSTPGTKGTGELFF. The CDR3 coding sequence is TGTGCCAGCAGTACCCCGGGGACTAAGGGAACCGGGGAGCTGTTTTTT.

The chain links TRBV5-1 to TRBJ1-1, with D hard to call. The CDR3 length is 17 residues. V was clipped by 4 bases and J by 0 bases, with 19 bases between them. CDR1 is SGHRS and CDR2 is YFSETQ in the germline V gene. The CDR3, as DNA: TGCGCCAGCAGCCCCGAAGACTTTGGCTACATGAACACTGAAGCTTTCTTT. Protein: CASSPEDFGYMNTEAFF.

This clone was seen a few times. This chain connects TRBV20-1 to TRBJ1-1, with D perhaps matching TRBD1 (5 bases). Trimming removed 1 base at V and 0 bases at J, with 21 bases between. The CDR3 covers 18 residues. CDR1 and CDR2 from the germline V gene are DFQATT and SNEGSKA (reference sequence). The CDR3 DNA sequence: TGCAGTGCTAGAGCTAATAGGTGGGCGGGGGGGATGAACACTGAAGCTTTCTTT. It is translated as CSARANRWAGGMNTEAFF.

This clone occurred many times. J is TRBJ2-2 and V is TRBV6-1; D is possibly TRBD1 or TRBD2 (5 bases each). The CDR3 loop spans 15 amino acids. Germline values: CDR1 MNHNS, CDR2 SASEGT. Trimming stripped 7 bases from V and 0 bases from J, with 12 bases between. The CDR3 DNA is TGTGCCAGCACCGCAGGGACCTCGAACACCGGGGAGCTGTTTTTT. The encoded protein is CASTAGTSNTGELFF.

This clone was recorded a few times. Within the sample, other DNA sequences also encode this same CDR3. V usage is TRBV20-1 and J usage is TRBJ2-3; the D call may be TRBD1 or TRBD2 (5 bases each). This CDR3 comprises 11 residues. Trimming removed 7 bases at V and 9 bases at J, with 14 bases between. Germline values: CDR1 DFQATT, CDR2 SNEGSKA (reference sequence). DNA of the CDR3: TGCAGTGGAATCGGGGCTGACACGCAGTATTTT. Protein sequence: CSGIGADTQYF.

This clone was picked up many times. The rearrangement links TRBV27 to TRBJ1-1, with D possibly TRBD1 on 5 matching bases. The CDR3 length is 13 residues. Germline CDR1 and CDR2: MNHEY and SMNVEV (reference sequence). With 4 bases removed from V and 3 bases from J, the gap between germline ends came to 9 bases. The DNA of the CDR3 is TGTGCCAGCAGTTCCCAGGGTGACACTGAAGCTTTCTTT. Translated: CASSSQGDTEAFF.

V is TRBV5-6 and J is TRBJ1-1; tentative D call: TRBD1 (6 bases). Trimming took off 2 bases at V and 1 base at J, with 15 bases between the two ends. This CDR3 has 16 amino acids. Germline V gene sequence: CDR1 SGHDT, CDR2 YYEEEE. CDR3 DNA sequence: TGTGCCAGCAGCTTTGGGGGCAGGTTGGGGAACACTGAAGCTTTCTTT. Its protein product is CASSFGGRLGNTEAFF. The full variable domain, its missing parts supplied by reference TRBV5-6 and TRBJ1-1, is DAGVTQSPTHLIKTRGQQVTLRCSPKSGHDTVSWYQQALGQGPQFIFQYYEEEERQRGNFPDRFSGHQFPNYSSELNVNALLLGDSALYLCASSFGGRLGNTEAFFGQGTRLTVV.

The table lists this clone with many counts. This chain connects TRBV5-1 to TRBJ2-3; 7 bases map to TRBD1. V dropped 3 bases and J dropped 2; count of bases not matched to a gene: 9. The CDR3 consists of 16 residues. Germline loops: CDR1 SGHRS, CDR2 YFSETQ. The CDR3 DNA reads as TGCGCCAGCAGCTCAAGTATGGGACAGTTCACAGATACGCAGTATTTT. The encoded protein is CASSSSMGQFTDTQYF.

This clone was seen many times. The CDR3 region is CASSAGPQGSYTGELFF. CDR3 in DNA: TGTGCCAGCAGCGCCGGCCCACAGGGATCCTACACCGGGGAGCTGTTTTTT. This rearrangement joins TRBV9 to TRBJ2-2; D is perhaps TRBD1 (6 bases). Per germline, CDR1 SGDLS and CDR2 YYNGEE. V lost 3 bases and J lost 3, with 18 bases in between. The CDR3 contains 17 residues. Complete variable domain (other parts from reference TRBV9 and TRBJ2-2): DSGVTQTPKHLITATGQRVTLRCSPRSGDLSVYWYQQSLDQGLQFLIQYYNGEERAKGNILERFSAQQFPDLHSELNLSSLELGDSALYFCASSAGPQGSYTGELFFGEGSRLTVL.

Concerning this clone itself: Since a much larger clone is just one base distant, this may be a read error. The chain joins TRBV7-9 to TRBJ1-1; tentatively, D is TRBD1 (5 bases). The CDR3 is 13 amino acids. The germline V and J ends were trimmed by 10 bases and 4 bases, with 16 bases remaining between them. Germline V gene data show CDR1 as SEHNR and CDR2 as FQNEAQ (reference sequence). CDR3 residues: CANLRDGGTEAFF. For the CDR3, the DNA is TGTGCCAACTTGCGGGACGGGGGCACTGAAGCTTTCTTT.

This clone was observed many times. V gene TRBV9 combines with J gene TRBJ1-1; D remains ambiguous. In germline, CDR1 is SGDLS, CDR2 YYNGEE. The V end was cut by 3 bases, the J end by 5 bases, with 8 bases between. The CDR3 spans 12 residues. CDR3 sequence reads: CASSDMGTEAFF. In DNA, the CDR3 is TGTGCCAGCAGCGATATGGGGACTGAAGCTTTCTTT.

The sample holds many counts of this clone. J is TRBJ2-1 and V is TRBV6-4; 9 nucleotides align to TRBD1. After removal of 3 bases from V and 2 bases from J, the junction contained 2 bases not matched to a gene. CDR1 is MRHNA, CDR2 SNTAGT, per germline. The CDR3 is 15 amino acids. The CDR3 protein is CASSEGQGPYNEQFF. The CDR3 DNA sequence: TGTGCCAGCAGTGAGGGACAGGGCCCCTACAATGAGCAGTTCTTC.

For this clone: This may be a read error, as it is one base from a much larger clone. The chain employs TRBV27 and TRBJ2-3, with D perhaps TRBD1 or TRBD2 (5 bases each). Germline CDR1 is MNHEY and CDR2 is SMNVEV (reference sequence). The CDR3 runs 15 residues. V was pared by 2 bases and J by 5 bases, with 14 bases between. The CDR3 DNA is TGTGCCAGCAGTTTAGTCGGGGACCGCAAAGATACGCAGTATTTT. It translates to CASSLVGDRKDTQYF.

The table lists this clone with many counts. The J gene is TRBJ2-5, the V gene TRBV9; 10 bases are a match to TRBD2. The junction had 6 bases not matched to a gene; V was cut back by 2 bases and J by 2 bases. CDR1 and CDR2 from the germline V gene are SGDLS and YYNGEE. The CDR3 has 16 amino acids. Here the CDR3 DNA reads TGTGCCAGCAGCGTCGGTGGAGCGGGGGGGCAAGAGACCCAGTACTTC. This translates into CASSVGGAGGQETQYF.

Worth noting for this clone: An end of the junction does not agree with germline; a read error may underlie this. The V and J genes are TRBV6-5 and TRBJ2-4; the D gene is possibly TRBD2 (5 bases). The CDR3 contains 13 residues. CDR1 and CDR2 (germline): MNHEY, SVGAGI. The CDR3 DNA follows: TGTGCCAGCAGTTACGGGGAGACTTACATTCAGTGCTTC. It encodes CASSYGETYIQCF.

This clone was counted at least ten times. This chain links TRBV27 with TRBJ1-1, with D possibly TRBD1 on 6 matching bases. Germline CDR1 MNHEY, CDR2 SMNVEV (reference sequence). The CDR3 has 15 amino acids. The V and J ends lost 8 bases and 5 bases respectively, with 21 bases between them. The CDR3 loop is CASSKVGGSGTEAFF. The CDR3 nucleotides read TGTGCCAGCTCCAAAGTGGGGGGCTCTGGTACTGAAGCTTTCTTT.

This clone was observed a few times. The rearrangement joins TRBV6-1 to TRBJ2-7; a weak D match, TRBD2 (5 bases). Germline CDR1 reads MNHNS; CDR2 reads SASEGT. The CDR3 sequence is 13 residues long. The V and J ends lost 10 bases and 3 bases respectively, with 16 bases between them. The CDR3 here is CANGMSWNYEQYF. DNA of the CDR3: TGTGCCAACGGGATGTCCTGGAACTACGAGCAGTACTTC.